This is a list of T cell receptor beta chains from one sample in a study of blood T cell repertoires in COVID-19. TCRdb's table, derived via immunoSEQ multiplex PCR, lists solely in-frame clones and lacks some. The sample comprises hundreds of thousands of clones, roughly 90% of which are singletons, and about 7.1% rests with the top ten. The sample comprised peripheral blood. The source of these receptors is a woman in her sixties with COVID-19, enrolled during active disease. CDR3s leave out the opening cysteine and the closing phenylalanine or tryptophan. The order of the fields is V gene, J gene, CDR3 protein.

TRBV5-1,TRBJ2-6,ASSLGPGQSGANVLT
TRBV19,TRBJ1-1,ASSDRGQTEAF
TRBV9,TRBJ2-7,ASSVEAGAYEQY
TRBV7-9,TRBJ2-5,ASSLAHAGLQMAQY
TRBV7-3,TRBJ2-2,ASSLRAGANTGELF
TRBV28,TRBJ2-2,ASSLGDRFRPNTGELF
TRBV3-1/TRBV3-2,TRBJ2-5,ASSQARQGGETQY
TRBV5-1,TRBJ1-1,ASSFSDRGLNTEAF
TRBV19,TRBJ2-3,ASSIRGQLDTQY
TRBV19,TRBJ1-1,ASRTGMNTEAF
TRBV19,TRBJ2-1,ASSRQGGSYNEQF